This entry concerns a single T cell receptor beta chain. This CDR3 has 15 residues. Germline V lookup: CDR1 SGHVS, CDR2 FNYEAQ. V shed 1 base and J 10 bases; nucleotides not matched to a gene: 5. The repertoire was sequenced with immunoSEQ multiplex PCR; TCRdb's copy has only in-frame clones and lacks some. Here the sample spans over 150,000 clones, 80% to 95% being singletons. This specimen comes from a study of T cell responses to AZD1222 COVID-19 vaccine. The J gene is TRBJ2-1, the V gene TRBV7-6, with TRBD1 matching 12 bases. Sequences were derived from peripheral blood, sampled 28 days after the second dose of the MenACWY control vaccine. This TCR derives from an adult who received the MenACWY meningococcal vaccine as a control. The CDR3 protein is CASSLEGQGAGEQFF. CDR3 DNA sequence: TGTGCCAGCAGCTTAGAGGGACAGGGGGCGGGCGAGCAGTTCTTC.